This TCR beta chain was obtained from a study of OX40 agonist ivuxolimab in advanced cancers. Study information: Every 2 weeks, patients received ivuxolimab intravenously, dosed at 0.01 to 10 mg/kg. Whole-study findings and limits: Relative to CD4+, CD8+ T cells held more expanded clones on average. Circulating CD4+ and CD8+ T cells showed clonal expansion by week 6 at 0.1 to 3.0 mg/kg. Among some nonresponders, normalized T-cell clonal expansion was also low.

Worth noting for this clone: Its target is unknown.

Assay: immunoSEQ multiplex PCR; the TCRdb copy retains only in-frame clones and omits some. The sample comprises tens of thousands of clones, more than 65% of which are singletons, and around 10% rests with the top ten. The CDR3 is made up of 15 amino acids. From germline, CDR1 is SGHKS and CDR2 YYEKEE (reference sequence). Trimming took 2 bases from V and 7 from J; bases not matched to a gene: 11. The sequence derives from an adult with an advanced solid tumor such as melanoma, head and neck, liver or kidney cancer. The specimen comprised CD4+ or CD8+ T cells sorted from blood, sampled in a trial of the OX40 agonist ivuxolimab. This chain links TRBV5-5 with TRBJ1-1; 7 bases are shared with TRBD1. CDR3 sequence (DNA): TGTGCCAGCAGCTTACAGGGGATTGGGGCGGATGAAGCTTTCTTT. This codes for CASSLQGIGADEAFF.